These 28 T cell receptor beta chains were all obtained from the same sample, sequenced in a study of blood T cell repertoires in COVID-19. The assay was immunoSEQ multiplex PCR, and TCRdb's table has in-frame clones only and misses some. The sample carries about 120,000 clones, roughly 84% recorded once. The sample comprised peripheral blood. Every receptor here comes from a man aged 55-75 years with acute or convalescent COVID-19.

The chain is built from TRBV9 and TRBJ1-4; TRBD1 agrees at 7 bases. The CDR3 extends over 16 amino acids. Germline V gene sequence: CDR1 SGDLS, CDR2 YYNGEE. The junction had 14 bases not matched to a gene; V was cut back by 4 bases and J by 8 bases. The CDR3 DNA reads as TGTGCCAGCAGCCCAGGGGGGACAAACAGGGGCGAAAAACTGTTTTTT. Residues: CASSPGGTNRGEKLFF.

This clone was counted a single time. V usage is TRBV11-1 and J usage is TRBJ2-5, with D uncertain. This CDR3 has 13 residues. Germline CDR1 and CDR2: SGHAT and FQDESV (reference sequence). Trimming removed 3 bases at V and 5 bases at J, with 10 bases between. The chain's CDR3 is CASSFISRETQYF. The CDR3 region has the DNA TGTGCCAGCAGCTTTATTTCACGGGAGACCCAGTACTTC.

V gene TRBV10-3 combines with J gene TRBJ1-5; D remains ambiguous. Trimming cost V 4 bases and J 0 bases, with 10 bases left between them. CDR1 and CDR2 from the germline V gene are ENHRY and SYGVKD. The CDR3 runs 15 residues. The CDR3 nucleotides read TGTGCCATCAGTGCTTCCGGGGATAGCAATCAGCCCCAGCATTTT. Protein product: CAISASGDSNQPQHF.

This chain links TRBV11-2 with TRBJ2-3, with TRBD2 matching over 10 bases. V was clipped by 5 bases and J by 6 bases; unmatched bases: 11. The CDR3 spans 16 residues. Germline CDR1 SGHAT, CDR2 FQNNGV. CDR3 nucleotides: TGTGCCAGCAGCGGTGACGAACTAGCGGGGACTGATACGCAGTATTTT. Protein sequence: CASSGDELAGTDTQYF.

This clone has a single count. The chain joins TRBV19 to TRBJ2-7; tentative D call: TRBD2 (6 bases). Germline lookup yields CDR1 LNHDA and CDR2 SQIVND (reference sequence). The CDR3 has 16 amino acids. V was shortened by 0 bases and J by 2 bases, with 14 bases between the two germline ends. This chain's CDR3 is CASSIDSGTPAYEQYF. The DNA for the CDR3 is TGTGCCAGTAGTATAGACTCCGGGACTCCCGCCTACGAGCAGTACTTC.

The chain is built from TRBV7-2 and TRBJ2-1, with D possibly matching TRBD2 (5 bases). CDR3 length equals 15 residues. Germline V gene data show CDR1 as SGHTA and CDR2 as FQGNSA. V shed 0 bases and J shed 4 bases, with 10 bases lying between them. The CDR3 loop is CASSLADGLYNEQFF. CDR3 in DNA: TGTGCCAGCAGCTTAGCGGATGGACTGTACAATGAGCAGTTCTTC.

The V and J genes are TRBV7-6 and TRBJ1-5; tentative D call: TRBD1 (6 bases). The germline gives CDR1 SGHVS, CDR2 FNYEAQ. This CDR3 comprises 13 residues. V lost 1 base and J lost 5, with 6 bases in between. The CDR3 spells CASSLGTDQPQHF. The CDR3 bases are TGTGCCAGCAGCTTAGGGACAGATCAGCCCCAGCATTTT.

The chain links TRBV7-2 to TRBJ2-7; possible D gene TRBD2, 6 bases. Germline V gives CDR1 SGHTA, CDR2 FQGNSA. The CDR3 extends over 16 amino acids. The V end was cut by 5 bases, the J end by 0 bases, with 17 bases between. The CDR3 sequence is CASSPSGGESSYEQYF. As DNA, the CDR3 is TGTGCCAGCAGCCCCTCAGGCGGGGAGAGCTCCTACGAGCAGTACTTC.

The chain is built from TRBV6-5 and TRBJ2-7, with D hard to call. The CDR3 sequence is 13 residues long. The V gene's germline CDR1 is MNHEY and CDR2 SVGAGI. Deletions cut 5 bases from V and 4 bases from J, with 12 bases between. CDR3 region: CASSPSFPYEQYF. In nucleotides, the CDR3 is TGTGCCAGCAGTCCCTCGTTCCCTTACGAGCAGTACTTC.

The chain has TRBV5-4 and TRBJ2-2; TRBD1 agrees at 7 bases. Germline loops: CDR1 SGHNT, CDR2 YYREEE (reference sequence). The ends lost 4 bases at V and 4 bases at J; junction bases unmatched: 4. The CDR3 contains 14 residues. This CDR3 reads CASSRDSPTGELFF. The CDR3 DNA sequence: TGTGCCAGCAGCCGGGACAGCCCCACCGGGGAGCTGTTTTTT.

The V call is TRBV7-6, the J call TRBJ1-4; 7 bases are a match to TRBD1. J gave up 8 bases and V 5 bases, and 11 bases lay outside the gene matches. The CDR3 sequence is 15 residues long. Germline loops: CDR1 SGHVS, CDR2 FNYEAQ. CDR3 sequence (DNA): TGTGCCAGCAGCACCCTGACAGGGCTTCGCGAAAAACTGTTTTTT. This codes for CASSTLTGLREKLFF.

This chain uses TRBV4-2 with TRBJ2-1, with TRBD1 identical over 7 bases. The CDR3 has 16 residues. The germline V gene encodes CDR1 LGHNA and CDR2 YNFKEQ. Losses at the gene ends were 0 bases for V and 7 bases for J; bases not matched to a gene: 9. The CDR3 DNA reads TGTGCCAGCAGCCAAGATTCAGGGGGAAGGTGGAATGAGCAGTTCTTC. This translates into CASSQDSGGRWNEQFF.

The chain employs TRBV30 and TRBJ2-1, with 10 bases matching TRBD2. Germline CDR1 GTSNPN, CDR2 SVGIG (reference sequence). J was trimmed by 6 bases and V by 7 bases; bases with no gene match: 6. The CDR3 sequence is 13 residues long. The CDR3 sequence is CASLAGAVNEQFF. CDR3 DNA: TGTGCCTCCCTAGCGGGAGCCGTCAATGAGCAGTTCTTC.

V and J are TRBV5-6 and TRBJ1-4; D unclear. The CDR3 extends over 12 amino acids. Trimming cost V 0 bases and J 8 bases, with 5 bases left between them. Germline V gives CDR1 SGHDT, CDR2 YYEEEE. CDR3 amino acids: CASSLGQEKLFF. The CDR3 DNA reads TGTGCCAGCAGCTTGGGCCAGGAAAAACTGTTTTTT.

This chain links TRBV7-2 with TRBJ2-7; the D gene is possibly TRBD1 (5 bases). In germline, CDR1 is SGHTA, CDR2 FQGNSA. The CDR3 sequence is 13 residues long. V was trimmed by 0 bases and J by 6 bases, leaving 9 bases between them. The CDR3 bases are TGTGCCAGCAGCTTAGCAGGGGCGCGCGAGCAGTACTTC. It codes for CASSLAGAREQYF.

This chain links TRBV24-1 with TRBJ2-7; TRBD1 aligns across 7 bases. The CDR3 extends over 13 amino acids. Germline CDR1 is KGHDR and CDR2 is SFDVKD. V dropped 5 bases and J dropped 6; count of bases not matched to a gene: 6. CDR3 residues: CATSGQGAPEQYF. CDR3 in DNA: TGTGCCACCAGTGGACAGGGAGCCCCCGAGCAGTACTTC.

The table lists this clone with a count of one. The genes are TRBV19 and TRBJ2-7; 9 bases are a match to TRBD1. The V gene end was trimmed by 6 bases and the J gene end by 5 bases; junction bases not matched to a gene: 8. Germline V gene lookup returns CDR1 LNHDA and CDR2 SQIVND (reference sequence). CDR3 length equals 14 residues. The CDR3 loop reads CASRRQGEMDEQYF. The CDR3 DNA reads TGTGCCAGTAGGAGACAGGGGGAGATGGACGAGCAGTACTTC.

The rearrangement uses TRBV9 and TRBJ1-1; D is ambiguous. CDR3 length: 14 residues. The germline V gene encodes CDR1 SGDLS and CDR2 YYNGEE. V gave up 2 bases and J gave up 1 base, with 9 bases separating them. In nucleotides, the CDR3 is TGTGCCAGCAGCGTTCTCGTGGCGAACACTGAAGCTTTCTTT. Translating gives CASSVLVANTEAFF.

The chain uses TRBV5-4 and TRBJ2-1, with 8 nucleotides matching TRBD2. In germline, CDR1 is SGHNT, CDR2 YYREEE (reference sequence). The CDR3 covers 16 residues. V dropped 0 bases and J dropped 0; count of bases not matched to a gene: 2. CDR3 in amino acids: CASSLGGGSSYNEQFF. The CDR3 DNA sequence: TGTGCCAGCAGCTTGGGCGGGGGGTCCTCCTACAATGAGCAGTTCTTC.

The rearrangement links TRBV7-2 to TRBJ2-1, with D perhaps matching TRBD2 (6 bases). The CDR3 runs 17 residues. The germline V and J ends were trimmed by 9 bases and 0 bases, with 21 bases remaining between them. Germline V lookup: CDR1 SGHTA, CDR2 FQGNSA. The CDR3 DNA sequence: TGTGCCAGGCTATCGTCTCTAGCGCCGAGCTCCTACAATGAGCAGTTCTTC. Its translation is CARLSSLAPSSYNEQFF.

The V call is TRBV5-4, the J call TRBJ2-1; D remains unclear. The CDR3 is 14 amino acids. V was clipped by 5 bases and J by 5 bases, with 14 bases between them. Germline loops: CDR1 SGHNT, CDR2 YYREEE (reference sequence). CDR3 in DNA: TGTGCCAGCAGTTCCCGCCGGCAGGACAATGAGCAGTTCTTC. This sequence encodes CASSSRRQDNEQFF.

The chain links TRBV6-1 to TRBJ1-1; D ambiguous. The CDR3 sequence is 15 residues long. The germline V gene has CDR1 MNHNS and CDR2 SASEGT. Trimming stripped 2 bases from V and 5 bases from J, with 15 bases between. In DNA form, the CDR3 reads TGTGCCAGCAGTGAAAGAGTGGGTAGAGGAACTGAAGCTTTCTTT. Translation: CASSERVGRGTEAFF.

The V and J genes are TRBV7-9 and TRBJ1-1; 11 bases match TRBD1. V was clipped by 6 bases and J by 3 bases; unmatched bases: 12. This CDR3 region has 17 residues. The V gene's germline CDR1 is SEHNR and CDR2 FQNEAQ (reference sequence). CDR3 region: CASSWTGGLLGDTEAFF. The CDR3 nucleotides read TGTGCCAGCAGTTGGACAGGGGGCCTCTTAGGTGACACTGAAGCTTTCTTT.

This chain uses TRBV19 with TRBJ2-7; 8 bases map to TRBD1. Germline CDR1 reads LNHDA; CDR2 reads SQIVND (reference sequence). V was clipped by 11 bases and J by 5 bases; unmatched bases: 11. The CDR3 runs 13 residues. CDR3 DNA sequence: TGTGCCGGACACCGGGACAGGCACCACGAGCAGTACTTC. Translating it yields CAGHRDRHHEQYF.

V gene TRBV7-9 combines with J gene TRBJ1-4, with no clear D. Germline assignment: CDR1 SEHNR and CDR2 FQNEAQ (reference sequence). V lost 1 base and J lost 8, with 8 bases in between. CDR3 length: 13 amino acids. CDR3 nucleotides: TGTGCCAGCAGCTTAGACCTGGGCGAAAAACTGTTTTTT. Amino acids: CASSLDLGEKLFF.

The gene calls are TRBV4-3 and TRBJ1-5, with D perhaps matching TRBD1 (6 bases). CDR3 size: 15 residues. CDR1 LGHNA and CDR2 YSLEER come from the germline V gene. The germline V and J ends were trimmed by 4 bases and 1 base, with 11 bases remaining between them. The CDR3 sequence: CASSPTGLSNQPQHF. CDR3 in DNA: TGCGCCAGCAGCCCGACAGGTTTGAGCAATCAGCCCCAGCATTTT.

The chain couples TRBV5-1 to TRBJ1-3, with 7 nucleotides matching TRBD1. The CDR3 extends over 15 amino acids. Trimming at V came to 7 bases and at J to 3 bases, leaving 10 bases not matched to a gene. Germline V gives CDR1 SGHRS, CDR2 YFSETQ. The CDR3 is CASRLDREYGNTIYF. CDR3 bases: TGCGCCAGCCGACTTGACAGGGAATATGGAAACACCATATATTTT.

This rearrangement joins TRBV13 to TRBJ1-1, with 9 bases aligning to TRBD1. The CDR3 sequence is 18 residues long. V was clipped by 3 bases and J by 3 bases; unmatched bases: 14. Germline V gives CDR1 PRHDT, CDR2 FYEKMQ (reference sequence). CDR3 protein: CASSFGPQGAGVDTEAFF. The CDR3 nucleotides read TGTGCCAGCAGCTTCGGCCCACAGGGGGCCGGGGTGGACACTGAAGCTTTCTTT. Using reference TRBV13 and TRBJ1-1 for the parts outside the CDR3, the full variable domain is AAGVIQSPRHLIKEKRETATLKCYPIPRHDTVYWYQQGPGQDPQFLISFYEKMQSDKGSIPDRFSAQQFSDYHSELNMSSLELGDSALYFCASSFGPQGAGVDTEAFFGQGTRLTVV.